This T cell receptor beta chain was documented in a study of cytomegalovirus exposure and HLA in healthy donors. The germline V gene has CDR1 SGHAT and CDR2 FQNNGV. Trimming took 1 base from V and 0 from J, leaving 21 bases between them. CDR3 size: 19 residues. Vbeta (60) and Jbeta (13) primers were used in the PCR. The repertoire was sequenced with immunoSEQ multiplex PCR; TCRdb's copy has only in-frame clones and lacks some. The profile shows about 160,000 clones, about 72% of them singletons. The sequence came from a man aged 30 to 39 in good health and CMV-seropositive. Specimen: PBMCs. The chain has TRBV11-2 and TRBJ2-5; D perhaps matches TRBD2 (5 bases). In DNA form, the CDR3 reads TGTGCCAGCAGCTTAGCCTCTATTCGGACTGGAGTGTACCAAGAGACCCAGTACTTC. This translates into CASSLASIRTGVYQETQYF.